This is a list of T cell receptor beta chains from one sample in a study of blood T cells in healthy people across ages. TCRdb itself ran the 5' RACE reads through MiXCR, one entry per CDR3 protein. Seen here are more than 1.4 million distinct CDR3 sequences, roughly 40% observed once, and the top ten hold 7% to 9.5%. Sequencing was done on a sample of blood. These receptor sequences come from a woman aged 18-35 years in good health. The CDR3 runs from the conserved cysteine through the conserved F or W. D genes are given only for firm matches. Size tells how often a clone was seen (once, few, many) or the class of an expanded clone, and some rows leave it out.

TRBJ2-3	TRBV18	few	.	CASSPQGQGGKDTQYF	TGTGCCAGCTCACCGCAAGGACAGGGAGGGAAAGATACGCAGTATTTT
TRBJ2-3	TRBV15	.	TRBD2	CATSGRLADTTDTQYF	TGTGCCACCAGCGGAAGACTAGCCGACACCACAGATACGCAGTATTTT
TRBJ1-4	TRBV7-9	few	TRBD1	CASSSLTGGDEKLFF	TGTGCCAGCAGCTCCCTGACAGGGGGCGATGAAAAACTGTTTTTT
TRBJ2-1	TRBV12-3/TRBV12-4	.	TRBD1	CASSRGQGRYNEQFF	TGTGCCAGCAGTAGGGGACAGGGCCGCTACAATGAGCAGTTCTTC
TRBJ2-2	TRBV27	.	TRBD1	CASSPGTGGFWFSGELFF	TGTGCCAGCAGTCCCGGGACAGGGGGCTTCTGGTTTTCCGGGGAGCTGTTTTTT
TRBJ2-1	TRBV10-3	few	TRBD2	CAISVGLADNEQFF	TGTGCCATCAGTGTAGGACTAGCTGATAATGAGCAGTTCTTC
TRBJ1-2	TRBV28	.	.	CASAEVGTSFPGYTF	TGTGCCAGCGCGGAAGTCGGGACATCATTCCCTGGCTACACCTTC
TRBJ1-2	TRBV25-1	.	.	CASNGQNYGYTF	TGTGCCAGCAACGGACAGAACTATGGCTACACCTTC
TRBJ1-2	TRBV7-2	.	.	CASSLVGGGEYGYTF	TGTGCCAGCAGCTTAGTTGGAGGGGGAGAGTATGGCTACACCTTC
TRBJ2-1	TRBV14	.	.	CASSQDVSIYNEQFF	TGTGCCAGCAGCCAAGATGTCTCGATCTACAATGAGCAGTTCTTC
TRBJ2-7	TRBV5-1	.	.	CASSLEGTFYEQYF	TGCGCCAGCAGCTTGGAGGGGACCTTCTACGAGCAGTACTTC
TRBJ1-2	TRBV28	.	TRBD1	CASTPGQGWSGYTF	TGTGCCAGCACCCCGGGACAGGGATGGTCTGGCTACACCTTC
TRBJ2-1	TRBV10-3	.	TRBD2	CAISEVGLAGNNEQFF	TGTGCCATCAGTGAGGTTGGGCTAGCGGGAAACAATGAGCAGTTCTTC
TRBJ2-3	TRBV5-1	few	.	CASSLGTWRNTDTQYF	TGCGCCAGCAGCTTGGGAACTTGGCGGAACACAGATACGCAGTATTTT
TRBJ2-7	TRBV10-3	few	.	CAISESRGSVEQYF	TGTGCCATCAGTGAGTCCAGGGGTTCGGTCGAGCAGTACTTC
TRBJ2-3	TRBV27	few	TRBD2	CASSPYLGGEDTQYF	TGTGCCAGCAGTCCCTACTTGGGGGGGGAGGATACGCAGTATTTT
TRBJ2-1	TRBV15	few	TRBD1	CATRPVDREANEQFF	TGTGCCACCAGGCCGGTGGACAGGGAAGCCAATGAGCAGTTCTTC
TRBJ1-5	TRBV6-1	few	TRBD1	CASNKEYRTGGQPQHF	TGTGCCAGCAACAAGGAGTATCGGACAGGGGGACAGCCCCAGCATTTT
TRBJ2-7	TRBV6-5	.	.	CASSYPGSSIQYF	TGTGCCAGCAGTTACCCCGGGAGCTCCATACAGTACTTC
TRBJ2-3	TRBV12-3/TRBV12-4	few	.	CASLAVDTQYF	TGTGCCAGCTTAGCGGTGGATACGCAGTATTTT
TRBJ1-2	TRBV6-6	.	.	CASSVQGSYGYTF	TGTGCCAGCAGTGTTCAGGGCAGCTATGGCTACACCTTC
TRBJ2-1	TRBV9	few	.	CASSVERDTPLGEQFF	TGTGCCAGCAGCGTAGAGAGGGACACACCATTGGGTGAGCAGTTCTTC
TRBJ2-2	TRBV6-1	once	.	CASSEGTPGELFF	TGTGCCAGCAGTGAAGGGACTCCCGGGGAGCTGTTTTTT
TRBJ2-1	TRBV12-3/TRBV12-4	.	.	CASSSLVGEQFF	TGTGCCAGCAGCTCTCTAGTGGGTGAGCAGTTCTTC
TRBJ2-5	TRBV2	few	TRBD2	CASSARLAYQETQYF	TGTGCCAGCAGCGCCAGACTAGCGTACCAAGAGACCCAGTACTTC
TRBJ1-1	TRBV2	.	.	CANSDEPEAFF	TGTGCCAACTCGGACGAGCCTGAAGCTTTCTTT
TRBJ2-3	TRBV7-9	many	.	CASSPIDTQYF	TGTGCCAGCAGCCCGATCGATACGCAGTATTTT
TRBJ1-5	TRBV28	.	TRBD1	CASSEQGFRNQPQHF	TGTGCCAGCAGCGAACAGGGGTTTCGCAATCAGCCCCAGCATTTT
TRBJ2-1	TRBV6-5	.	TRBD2	CASSPTSGRGPEQFF	TGTGCCAGCAGCCCGACTAGCGGGAGAGGCCCTGAGCAGTTCTTC
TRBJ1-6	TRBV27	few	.	CASSRMDDSPLHF	TGTGCCAGCAGCAGGATGGACGATTCACCCCTCCACTTT
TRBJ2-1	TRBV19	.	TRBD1	CASSMAQGAYNEQFF	TGTGCCAGTAGTATGGCGCAGGGGGCATACAATGAGCAGTTCTTC
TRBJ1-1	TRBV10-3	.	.	CAISPTEIVLVNTEAFF	TGTGCCATCAGCCCGACAGAGATAGTATTAGTAAACACTGAAGCTTTCTTT
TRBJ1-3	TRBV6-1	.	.	CASRVAGAGNTIYF	TGTGCCAGCAGAGTGGCAGGGGCTGGAAACACCATATATTTT
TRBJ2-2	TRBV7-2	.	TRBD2	CASSPTSGSIGGELFF	TGTGCCAGCAGCCCAACTAGCGGGAGTATCGGCGGGGAGCTGTTTTTT
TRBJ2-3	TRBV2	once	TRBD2	CASSEEGGRKDTQYF	TGTGCCAGCAGTGAAGAAGGCGGGAGAAAGGATACGCAGTATTTT
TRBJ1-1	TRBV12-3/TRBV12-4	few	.	CASSFIQPPNTEAFF	TGTGCCAGCAGTTTCATACAGCCACCCAACACTGAAGCTTTCTTT
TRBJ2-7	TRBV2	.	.	CASSEYSGTSDEQYF	TGTGCCAGCAGTGAATATTCGGGGACTTCCGACGAGCAGTACTTC
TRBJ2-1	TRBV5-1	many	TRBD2	CASTPSGGPSSYNEQFF	TGCGCCAGCACGCCTAGCGGGGGCCCCAGCTCCTACAATGAGCAGTTCTTC
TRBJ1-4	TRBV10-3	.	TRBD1	CAISAGQGREKLFF	TGTGCCATCAGTGCCGGACAGGGAAGGGAAAAACTGTTTTTT
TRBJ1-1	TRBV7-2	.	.	CASSLDQGINTEAFF	TGTGCCAGCAGCTTAGATCAGGGGATAAACACTGAAGCTTTCTTT
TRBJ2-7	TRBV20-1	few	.	CSARVSNPPSYEQYF	TGCAGTGCTAGAGTGTCCAACCCACCATCCTACGAGCAGTACTTC